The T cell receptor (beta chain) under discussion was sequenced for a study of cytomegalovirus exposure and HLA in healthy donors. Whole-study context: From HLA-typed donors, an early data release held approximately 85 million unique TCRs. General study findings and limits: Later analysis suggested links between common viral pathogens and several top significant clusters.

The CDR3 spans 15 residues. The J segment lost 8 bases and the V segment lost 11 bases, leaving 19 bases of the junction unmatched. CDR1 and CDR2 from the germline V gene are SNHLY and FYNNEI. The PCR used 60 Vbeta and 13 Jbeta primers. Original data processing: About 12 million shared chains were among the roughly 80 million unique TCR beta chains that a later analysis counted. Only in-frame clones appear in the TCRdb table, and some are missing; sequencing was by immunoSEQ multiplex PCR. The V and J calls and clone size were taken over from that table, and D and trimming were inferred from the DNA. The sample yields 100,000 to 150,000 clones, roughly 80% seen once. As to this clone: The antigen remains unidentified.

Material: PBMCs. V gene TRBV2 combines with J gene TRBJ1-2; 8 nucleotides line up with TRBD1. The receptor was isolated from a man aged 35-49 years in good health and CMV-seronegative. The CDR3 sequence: CAEGYGQGASQGYTF. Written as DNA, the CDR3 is TGTGCCGAAGGGTATGGGCAGGGGGCAAGTCAGGGCTACACCTTC. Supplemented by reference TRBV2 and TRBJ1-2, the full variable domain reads EPEVTQTPSHQVTQMGQEVILRCVPISNHLYFYWYRQILGQKVEFLVSFYNNEISEKSEIFDDQFSVERPDGSNFTLKIRSTKLEDSAMYFCAEGYGQGASQGYTFGSGTRLTVV.